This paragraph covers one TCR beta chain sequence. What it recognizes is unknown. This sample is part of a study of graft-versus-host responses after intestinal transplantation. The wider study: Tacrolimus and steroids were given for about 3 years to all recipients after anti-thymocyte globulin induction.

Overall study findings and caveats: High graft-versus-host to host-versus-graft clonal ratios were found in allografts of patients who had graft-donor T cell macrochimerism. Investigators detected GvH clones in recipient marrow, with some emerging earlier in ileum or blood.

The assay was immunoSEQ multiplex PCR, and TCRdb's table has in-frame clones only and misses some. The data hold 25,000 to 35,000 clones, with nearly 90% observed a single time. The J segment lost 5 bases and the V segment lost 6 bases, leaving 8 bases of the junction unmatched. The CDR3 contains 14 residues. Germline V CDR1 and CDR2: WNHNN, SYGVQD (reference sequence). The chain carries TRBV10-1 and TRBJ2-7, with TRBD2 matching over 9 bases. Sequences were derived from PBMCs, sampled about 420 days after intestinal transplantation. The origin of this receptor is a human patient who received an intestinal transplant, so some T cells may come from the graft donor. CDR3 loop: CASRILRGGDEQYF. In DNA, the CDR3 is TGCGCCAGCAGAATATTGCGGGGGGGCGACGAGCAGTACTTC.